This TCR beta chain was identified during a study of CXCR3-negative and CXCR3-positive naive CD8 T cells. The CDR3 is 14 residues long. The germline V gene has CDR1 MNHNY and CDR2 SVGAGI (reference sequence). UMI-tagged TRB cDNA libraries were built via 5' RACE. TCRdb re-called the 5' RACE reads; every CDR3 protein appears as one record, without DNA. The listing records about 150,000 distinct CDR3 sequences. Regarding this clonotype: Its antigen remains unknown.

Whole-study results and caveats: Memory cells diverged, while naive CXCR3-positive and CXCR3-negative cells had similar TRBV-TRBJ usage. More hydrophobic TRB CDR3s occurred in CXCR3-positive than in CXCR3-negative naive cells.

This chain connects TRBV6-6 to TRBJ1-5; no DNA is available, so the TRBD1 call from TCRdb remains unchecked. The TCR originated in a human donor in good health. Some clones in this sample may be carry-over from other donors' samples. Sequencing was performed on naive CXCR3+ CD8+ T cells from blood. The subset was: CD45RO-CCR7+CD27+CD95- naive CD8+ T cells expressing CXCR3 (TNR3+). CDR3 sequence: CASSLQGRDQPQHF.